Below are 32 T cell receptor beta chains sequenced from a single sample in a study of blood T cell repertoires in COVID-19. Data came from immunoSEQ multiplex PCR; TCRdb stores just in-frame clones and leaves some out. The profile shows approximately 280,000 clones, around 89% of them singletons. Sequenced input: peripheral blood. These receptors all stem from a man between 40 and 49 years old with acute or convalescent COVID-19.

The chain links TRBV5-6 to TRBJ2-7; D not certain. Germline V CDR1 and CDR2: SGHDT, YYEEEE. Trimming pared 1 base from V and 0 bases from J, leaving 5 bases between. The CDR3 spans 13 residues. The CDR3 DNA follows: TGTGCCAGCAGCTTGTCTTTCTCCTACGAGCAGTACTTC. This encodes CASSLSFSYEQYF.

The rearrangement links TRBV10-3 to TRBJ1-2; D remains ambiguous. Germline V gene data show CDR1 as ENHRY and CDR2 as SYGVKD. The ends were cut back, 7 bases at V and 0 bases at J, with 9 bases in the middle. CDR3 length: 13 residues. In DNA form, the CDR3 reads TGTGCCATCAAAAGTGAGACTAACTATGGCTACACCTTC. Translated: CAIKSETNYGYTF.

This clone showed up just a few times. The genes are TRBV10-3 and TRBJ2-2; a weak D match, TRBD2 (7 bases). Germline assignment: CDR1 ENHRY and CDR2 SYGVKD. The CDR3 covers 19 residues. Deletions cut 0 bases from V and 3 bases from J, with 20 bases between. The CDR3 sequence is CAISESMGSRGGDTGELFF. CDR3 in DNA: TGTGCCATCAGTGAGTCTATGGGATCCCGCGGGGGCGACACCGGGGAGCTGTTTTTT.

Concerning this clone: The same CDR3 also results from other DNA sequences found in this sample. CDR3 in amino acids: CATSRDRGPYEQYF. Written as DNA, the CDR3 is TGTGCCACCAGCAGAGACCGAGGGCCCTACGAGCAGTACTTC. The chain recombines TRBV15 with TRBJ2-7; D might be TRBD2 (5 bases). Trimming left V 0 bases short and J 2 bases short, with 8 bases between. The CDR3 covers 14 residues. Germline lookup yields CDR1 LNHNV and CDR2 YYDKDF (reference sequence).

The J gene is TRBJ2-2, the V gene TRBV5-1; tentative D call: TRBD1 (5 bases). CDR3 length: 14 residues. Per germline, CDR1 SGHRS and CDR2 YFSETQ. The V and J ends lost 4 bases and 1 base respectively, with 8 bases between them. In DNA, the CDR3 is TGCGCCAGCAGCATACAGGTGAACACCGGGGAGCTGTTTTTT. Translated, it gives CASSIQVNTGELFF.

This rearrangement joins TRBV7-9 to TRBJ1-1; D is unclear. The V end lost 10 bases, the J end lost 7 bases, and 10 bases lay between the germline ends. Germline V gives CDR1 SEHNR, CDR2 FQNEAQ (reference sequence). CDR3 size: 10 residues. The CDR3 region is CATTNGEAFF. The DNA of the CDR3 is TGTGCCACTACGAATGGTGAAGCTTTCTTT.

This clone came up once. V gene TRBV4-2 combines with J gene TRBJ2-7, with D possibly being TRBD2 (6 bases). With 3 bases removed from V and 5 bases from J, the gap between germline ends came to 17 bases. The CDR3 runs 15 residues. In germline, CDR1 is LGHNA, CDR2 YNFKEQ. DNA of the CDR3: TGTGCCAGCAGCCATCATTCAGGTCGGGGGAACGAGCAGTACTTC. It is translated as CASSHHSGRGNEQYF.

V gene TRBV7-9 combines with J gene TRBJ1-6; TRBD1 is a possible D gene (5 bases). V was clipped by 5 bases and J by 10 bases, with 18 bases between them. The CDR3 length is 15 residues. Germline V gene lookup returns CDR1 SEHNR and CDR2 FQNEAQ (reference sequence). Here the CDR3 reads CASSTGQGFPSPLHF. CDR3 coding DNA: TGTGCCAGCAGCACAGGTCAGGGCTTCCCATCACCCCTCCACTTT.

This chain connects TRBV19 to TRBJ2-6; no firm D call. CDR3 length: 16 residues. CDR1 and CDR2 from the germline V gene are LNHDA and SQIVND (reference sequence). The ends were cut back, 1 base at V and 1 base at J, with 8 bases in the middle. DNA for the CDR3: TGTGCCAGTAGTATAGGGAGCCCGTCTGGGGCCAACGTCCTGACTTTC. Protein product: CASSIGSPSGANVLTF.

The V and J genes are TRBV11-2 and TRBJ2-7; D is possibly TRBD2 (5 bases). The CDR3 runs 17 residues. V was trimmed by 0 bases and J by 2 bases, leaving 17 bases between them. CDR1 and CDR2 (germline): SGHAT, FQNNGV. The DNA for the CDR3 is TGTGCCAGCAGCTTAGATTGGTTGAGGCAGGAGGCCTACGAGCAGTACTTC. Protein sequence: CASSLDWLRQEAYEQYF.

The chain uses TRBV4-2 and TRBJ1-1, with a tentative D call TRBD1 (5 bases). The CDR3 has 14 residues. Trimming took off 4 bases at V and 3 bases at J, with 12 bases between the two ends. Germline V gene data show CDR1 as LGHNA and CDR2 as YNFKEQ. The CDR3 bases are TGTGCCAGCAGCCCTGTTGGGGCGGACACTGAAGCTTTCTTT. It is translated as CASSPVGADTEAFF.

This sequence joins TRBV29-1 and TRBJ1-2; tentatively, D is TRBD1 (6 bases). The germline V and J ends were trimmed by 5 bases and 4 bases, with 17 bases remaining between them. The CDR3 is 14 amino acids. Germline lookup yields CDR1 SQVTM and CDR2 ANQGSEA. The CDR3 sequence: CSVQRDTGIYGYTF. CDR3 bases: TGCAGCGTTCAAAGGGACACTGGGATCTATGGCTACACCTTC.

CDR3: CASFRDRSYNEQFF. CDR3 nucleotide sequence: TGCGCCAGCTTCCGGGACAGATCCTACAATGAGCAGTTCTTC. The chain couples TRBV5-1 to TRBJ2-1; 7 positions agree with TRBD1. CDR3 length: 14 amino acids. Germline V CDR1 and CDR2: SGHRS, YFSETQ. The J segment lost 1 base and the V segment lost 7 bases, leaving 5 bases of the junction unmatched. The full variable domain, in which reference TRBV5-1 and TRBJ2-1 provide the parts outside the CDR3, is KAGVTQTPRYLIKTRGQQVTLSCSPISGHRSVSWYQQTPGQGLQFLFEYFSETQRNKGNFPGRFSGRQFSNSRSEMNVSTLELGDSALYLCASFRDRSYNEQFFGPGTRLTVL.

The chain joins TRBV5-1 to TRBJ1-6, with 7 nucleotides matching TRBD1. V shed 4 bases and J 2 bases; nucleotides not matched to a gene: 9. The length of the CDR3 is 17 residues. Germline assignment: CDR1 SGHRS and CDR2 YFSETQ. The CDR3 loop reads CASSTTGERTYNSPLHF. CDR3 in DNA: TGCGCCAGCAGCACTACAGGGGAAAGGACCTATAATTCACCCCTCCACTTT.

CDR3 nucleotides: TGTGCCAGCAGTGAAGCTCTAGCCGCATTGTCTGGAAACACCATATATTTT. Translated, it gives CASSEALAALSGNTIYF. The chain has TRBV6-1 and TRBJ1-3; D uncertain. V lost 0 bases and J lost 1, with 13 bases in between. This CDR3 region has 17 residues. Germline V gene lookup returns CDR1 MNHNS and CDR2 SASEGT.

The chain carries TRBV9 and TRBJ1-3; weak D call: TRBD1 (6 bases). The CDR3 covers 16 residues. Trimming removed 3 bases from V and 2 bases from J, with 15 bases in between. Germline lookup yields CDR1 SGDLS and CDR2 YYNGEE. This chain's CDR3 is CASSARSAGAGNTIYF. The CDR3 DNA reads TGTGCCAGCAGCGCCCGGTCCGCAGGGGCTGGAAACACCATATATTTT.

The gene calls are TRBV5-4 and TRBJ2-2; 8 bases are a match to TRBD1. J gave up 0 bases and V 4 bases, and 8 bases lay outside the gene matches. This CDR3 is built from 17 residues. Germline CDR1 reads SGHNT; CDR2 reads YYREEE (reference sequence). In DNA, the CDR3 is TGTGCCAGCAGCCCACCTCCCAGGGGGCCGAACACCGGGGAGCTGTTTTTT. This gives the protein CASSPPPRGPNTGELFF. The full variable domain, completed using reference TRBV5-4 and TRBJ2-2, is ETGVTQSPTHLIKTRGQQVTLRCSSQSGHNTVSWYQQALGQGPQFIFQYYREEENGRGNFPPRFSGLQFPNYSSELNVNALELDDSALYLCASSPPPRGPNTGELFFGEGSRLTVL.

This chain joins TRBV6-5 and TRBJ2-7; D remains unclear. From germline, CDR1 is MNHEY and CDR2 SVGAGI. This CDR3 region has 13 residues. The V end was cut by 2 bases, the J end by 3 bases, with 8 bases between. Here the CDR3 DNA reads TGTGCCAGCAGTTACACCGCAGGCTACGAGCAGTACTTC. Residues: CASSYTAGYEQYF.

This clone was detected once. V and J are TRBV19 and TRBJ1-1, with TRBD1 identical over 9 bases. The V and J ends lost 6 bases and 6 bases, in that order; junction bases with no gene match: 14. CDR3 size: 16 residues. Per germline, CDR1 LNHDA and CDR2 SQIVND (reference sequence). The CDR3 DNA sequence: TGTGCCAGTAGCACCCTACAGGGGGCGGTTGTCGCTGAAGCTTTCTTT. Translating it yields CASSTLQGAVVAEAFF.

This rearrangement joins TRBV30 to TRBJ1-4; 7 bases are a match to TRBD1. The trim removed 3 bases at V and 4 bases at J, leaving 5 bases unmatched. The CDR3 contains 14 residues. CDR1 is GTSNPN, CDR2 SVGIG, per germline (reference sequence). DNA for the CDR3: TGTGCCTGGAGCCCGGGACAGTATAATGAAAAACTGTTTTTT. Translation: CAWSPGQYNEKLFF.

V gene TRBV24-1 combines with J gene TRBJ2-1; 12 bases agree with TRBD2. After removal of 5 bases from V and 6 bases from J, the junction contained 4 bases not matched to a gene. The CDR3 extends over 15 amino acids. Germline lookup yields CDR1 KGHDR and CDR2 SFDVKD. For the CDR3, the DNA is TGTGCCACCAGTGTCCTAGCGGGGGGGTTCAATGAGCAGTTCTTC. It is translated as CATSVLAGGFNEQFF.

The V gene is TRBV15, the J gene TRBJ1-1, with TRBD1 matching over 7 bases. Germline V CDR1 and CDR2: LNHNV, YYDKDF (reference sequence). V lost 1 base and J lost 5; bases outside the gene matches: 7. This CDR3 has 15 amino acids. CDR3 region: CATSRAGGTVTEAFF. The CDR3 nucleotides are TGTGCCACCAGCAGAGCAGGGGGGACTGTGACTGAAGCTTTCTTT. Looking up the rest from reference TRBV15 and TRBJ1-1 gives the full variable domain: DAMVIQNPRYQVTQFGKPVTLSCSQTLNHNVMYWYQQKSSQAPKLLFHYYDKDFNNEADTPDNFQSRRPNTSFCFLDIRSPGLGDTAMYLCATSRAGGTVTEAFFGQGTRLTVV.

The rearrangement uses TRBV29-1 and TRBJ1-2, with D hard to call. This CDR3 contains 13 residues. With 0 bases removed from V and 13 bases from J, the gap between germline ends came to 18 bases. The germline V gene has CDR1 SQVTM and CDR2 ANQGSEA. Here the CDR3 DNA reads TGCAGCGTTGAAGAGTATTTGGGCTTGGTATCCACCTTC. It is translated as CSVEEYLGLVSTF.

The rearrangement uses TRBV6-5 and TRBJ1-4; the D gene is possibly TRBD1 (5 bases). CDR1 MNHEY and CDR2 SVGAGI come from the germline V gene. This CDR3 contains 14 residues. The V and J ends lost 7 bases and 3 bases respectively, with 12 bases between them. The CDR3 nucleotides are TGTGCCAGCACCGGGACTCCGGCTAATGAAAAACTGTTTTTT. Protein product: CASTGTPANEKLFF.

The chain employs TRBV5-4 and TRBJ1-5; D is possibly TRBD1 (6 bases). The V gene's germline CDR1 is SGHNT and CDR2 YYREEE (reference sequence). V was pared by 3 bases and J by 5 bases, with 9 bases between. This CDR3 is 13 amino acids long. CDR3: CASSSSGDQPQHF. The CDR3 DNA follows: TGTGCCAGCAGCTCATCAGGGGATCAGCCCCAGCATTTT.

The chain joins TRBV19 to TRBJ1-6, with 8 bases lining up with TRBD1. V lost 6 bases, J lost 11 bases, and 12 bases stayed unmatched. The CDR3 totals 15 residues. The V gene's germline CDR1 is LNHDA and CDR2 SQIVND (reference sequence). The DNA of the CDR3 is TGTGCCAGTAGCAGACCGGGACAGGATTTAGCACCCCTCCACTTT. It encodes CASSRPGQDLAPLHF. The full variable domain, rest sourced from reference TRBV19 and TRBJ1-6, is DGGITQSPKYLFRKEGQNVTLSCEQNLNHDAMYWYRQDPGQGLRLIYYSQIVNDFQKGDIAEGYSVSREKKESFPLTVTSAQKNPTAFYLCASSRPGQDLAPLHFGNGTRLTVT.

V gene TRBV7-2 combines with J gene TRBJ2-7; D is uncertain. Deletions cut 2 bases from V and 3 bases from J, with 8 bases between. The CDR3 contains 13 residues. Germline values: CDR1 SGHTA, CDR2 FQGNSA. CDR3 DNA: TGTGCCAGCAGCTTAACCCCACTCTACGAGCAGTACTTC. Its protein is CASSLTPLYEQYF.

In this sample, this clone turned up once. The chain is built from TRBV9 and TRBJ2-1; maybe TRBD2 (6 bases). In germline, CDR1 is SGDLS, CDR2 YYNGEE. V lost 2 bases and J lost 5, with 8 bases in between. This CDR3 has 13 amino acids. In nucleotides, the CDR3 is TGTGCCAGCAGCGTGTGGACTAACAATGAGCAGTTCTTC. Residues: CASSVWTNNEQFF.

J is TRBJ1-1 and V is TRBV5-6; no firm D call. The CDR3 sequence is 13 residues long. The germline V gene encodes CDR1 SGHDT and CDR2 YYEEEE. Trimming left V 0 bases short and J 3 bases short, with 6 bases between. CDR3 loop: CASSLVADTEAFF. Written as DNA, the CDR3 is TGTGCCAGCAGCTTGGTGGCCGACACTGAAGCTTTCTTT.

V gene TRBV2 combines with J gene TRBJ2-1; maybe TRBD1 (5 bases). The germline V gene has CDR1 SNHLY and CDR2 FYNNEI. The CDR3 covers 14 residues. The V end lost 6 bases, the J end lost 6 bases, and 15 bases lay between the germline ends. CDR3 in amino acids: CASRPTGMGNEQFF. The CDR3 coding sequence is TGTGCCAGCAGACCCACAGGTATGGGCAATGAGCAGTTCTTC.

The chain uses TRBV2 and TRBJ2-1; possibly TRBD2 for D (5 bases). The length of the CDR3 is 12 residues. V was pared by 4 bases and J by 8 bases, with 9 bases between. The germline gives CDR1 SNHLY, CDR2 FYNNEI. This chain's CDR3 is CASSGVGDEQFF. The CDR3 coding sequence is TGTGCCAGCAGTGGAGTCGGGGATGAGCAGTTCTTC.

The chain is built from TRBV6-5 and TRBJ1-5; 10 bases align to TRBD1. V dropped 7 bases and J dropped 0; count of bases not matched to a gene: 3. Germline CDR1 MNHEY, CDR2 SVGAGI. The CDR3 has 15 residues. This chain's CDR3 is CASTRDRGSNQPQHF. For the CDR3, the DNA is TGTGCCAGCACCCGGGACAGGGGTAGCAATCAGCCCCAGCATTTT.